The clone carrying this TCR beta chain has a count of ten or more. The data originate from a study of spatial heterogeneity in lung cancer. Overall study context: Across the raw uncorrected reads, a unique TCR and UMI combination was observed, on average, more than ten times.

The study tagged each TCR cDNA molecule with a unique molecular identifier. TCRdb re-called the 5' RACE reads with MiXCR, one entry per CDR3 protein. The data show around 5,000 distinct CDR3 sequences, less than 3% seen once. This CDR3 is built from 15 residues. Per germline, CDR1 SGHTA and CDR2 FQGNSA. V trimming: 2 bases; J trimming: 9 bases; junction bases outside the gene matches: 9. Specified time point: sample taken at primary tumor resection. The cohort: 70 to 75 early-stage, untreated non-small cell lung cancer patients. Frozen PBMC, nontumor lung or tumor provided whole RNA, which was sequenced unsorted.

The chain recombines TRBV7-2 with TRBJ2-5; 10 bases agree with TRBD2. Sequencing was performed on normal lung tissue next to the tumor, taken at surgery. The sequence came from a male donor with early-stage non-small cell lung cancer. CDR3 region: CASSLWTSGSGAQYF. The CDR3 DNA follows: TGTGCCAGCAGCTTATGGACTAGCGGTTCGGGGGCCCAGTACTTC.